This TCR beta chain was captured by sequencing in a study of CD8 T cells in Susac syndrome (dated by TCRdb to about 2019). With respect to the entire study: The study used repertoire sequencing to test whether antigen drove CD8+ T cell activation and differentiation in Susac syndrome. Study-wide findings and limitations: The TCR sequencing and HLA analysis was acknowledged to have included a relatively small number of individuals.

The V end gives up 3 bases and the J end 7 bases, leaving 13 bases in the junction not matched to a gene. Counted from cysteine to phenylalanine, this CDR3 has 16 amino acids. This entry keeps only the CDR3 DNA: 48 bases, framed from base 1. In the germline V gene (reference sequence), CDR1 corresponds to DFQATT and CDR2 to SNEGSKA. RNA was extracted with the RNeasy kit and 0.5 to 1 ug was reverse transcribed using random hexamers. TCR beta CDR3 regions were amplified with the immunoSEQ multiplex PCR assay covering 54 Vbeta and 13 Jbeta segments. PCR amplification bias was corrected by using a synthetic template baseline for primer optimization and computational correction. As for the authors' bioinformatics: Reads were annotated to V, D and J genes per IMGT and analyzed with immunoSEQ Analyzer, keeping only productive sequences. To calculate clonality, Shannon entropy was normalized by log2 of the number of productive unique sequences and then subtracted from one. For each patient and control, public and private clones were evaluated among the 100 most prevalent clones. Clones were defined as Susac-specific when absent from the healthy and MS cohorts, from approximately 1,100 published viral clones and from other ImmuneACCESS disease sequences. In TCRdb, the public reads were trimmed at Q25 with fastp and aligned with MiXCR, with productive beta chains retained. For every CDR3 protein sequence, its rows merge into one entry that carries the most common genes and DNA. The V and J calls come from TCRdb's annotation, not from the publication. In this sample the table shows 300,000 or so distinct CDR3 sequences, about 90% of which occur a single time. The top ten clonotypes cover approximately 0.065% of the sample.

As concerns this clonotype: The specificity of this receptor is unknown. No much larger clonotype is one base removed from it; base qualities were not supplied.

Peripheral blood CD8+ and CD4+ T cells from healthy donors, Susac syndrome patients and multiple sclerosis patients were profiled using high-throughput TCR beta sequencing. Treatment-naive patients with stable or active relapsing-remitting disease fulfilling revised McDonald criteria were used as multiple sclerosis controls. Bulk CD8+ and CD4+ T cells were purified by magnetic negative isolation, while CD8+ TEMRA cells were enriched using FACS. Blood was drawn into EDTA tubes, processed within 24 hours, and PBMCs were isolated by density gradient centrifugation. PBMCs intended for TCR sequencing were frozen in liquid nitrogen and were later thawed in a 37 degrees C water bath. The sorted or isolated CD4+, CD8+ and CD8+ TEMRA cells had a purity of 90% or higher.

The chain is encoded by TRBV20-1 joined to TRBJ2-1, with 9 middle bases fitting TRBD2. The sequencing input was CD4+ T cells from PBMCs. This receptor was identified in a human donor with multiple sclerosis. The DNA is TGCAGTGCTAGGCGGGAGGGCTGGGGGGCGGCGAATGAGCAGTTCTTC. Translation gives CSARREGWGAANEQFF.